What follows describes a single TCR beta chain. This CDR3 region has 15 residues. V lost 1 base and J lost 2; bases outside the gene matches: 5. CDR1 is SGHTA and CDR2 is FQGNSA in the germline V gene. This sample stems from a study of blood T cell repertoires in COVID-19. Clones were sequenced by immunoSEQ multiplex PCR, and TCRdb holds only the in-frame ones, with some missing. This sample yields about half a million clones, of which roughly 89% are seen a single time; 0.9% belongs to the top ten. Specimen: peripheral blood. The chain couples TRBV7-2 to TRBJ2-7, with 7 positions matching TRBD2. The sequence was collected from a man aged 18 to 30 with COVID-19, enrolled during active disease. CDR3 DNA: TGTGCCAGCAGCTTAGGAAGCGGGACGGCCTACGAGCAGTACTTC. This sequence encodes CASSLGSGTAYEQYF.